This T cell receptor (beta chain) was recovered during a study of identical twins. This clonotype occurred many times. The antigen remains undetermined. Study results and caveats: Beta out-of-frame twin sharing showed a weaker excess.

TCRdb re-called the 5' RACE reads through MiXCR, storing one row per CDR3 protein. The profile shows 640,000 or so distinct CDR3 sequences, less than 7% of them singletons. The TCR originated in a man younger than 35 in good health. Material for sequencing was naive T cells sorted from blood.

As DNA, the CDR3 is TGCAGTGCTAGAGATGGCGGTCAGCCCCAGCATTTT. This translates into CSARDGGQPQHF. The V and J genes are TRBV20-1 and TRBJ1-5; D is unclear. The germline CDR1 and CDR2 sequences are DFQATT and SNEGSKA (reference sequence). Trimming took off 0 bases at V and 6 bases at J, with 6 bases between the two ends. This CDR3 contains 12 residues.